This T cell receptor beta chain was captured in a study of blood T cell repertoires in COVID-19. Original handling: The assay estimated nucleated cells by amplifying reference gene primers. Assay: immunoSEQ multiplex PCR; the TCRdb copy retains only in-frame clones and omits some. V, J and clone size were drawn from that table, and D and trimming were deduced from the DNA. The sample holds hundreds of thousands of clones, roughly nine tenths seen once. The CDR3 length is 16 residues. The ends lost 1 base at V and 10 bases at J; junction bases unmatched: 10. CDR1 is SGHTA, CDR2 FQGNSA, per germline. The clonotype was recovered from a woman between 50 and 59 years old who had recovered from COVID-19. Sample: peripheral blood. The genes are TRBV7-2 and TRBJ1-6; TRBD1 matches 7 bases. The DNA for the CDR3 is TGTGCCAGCAGCTTAGGAGATCGGACAGGAGGCTCACCCCTCCACTTT. This translates into CASSLGDRTGGSPLHF. Full variable domain (rest looked up from reference TRBV7-2 and TRBJ1-6): GAGVSQSPSNKVTEKGKDVELRCDPISGHTALYWYRQSLGQGLEFLIYFQGNSAPDKSGLPSDRFSAERTGGSVSTLTIQRTQQEDSAVYLCASSLGDRTGGSPLHFGNGTRLTVT.